This T cell receptor beta chain came from a study of cytomegalovirus exposure and HLA in healthy donors. Donors were drawn from the approximately 110-subject validation cohort, separate from the approximately 680-subject first cohort. Remarks on this clone: What it binds is unknown.

Germline CDR1 SGHNT, CDR2 YYREEE (reference sequence). The length of the CDR3 is 14 residues. V was clipped by 3 bases and J by 1 base; unmatched bases: 2. The repertoire was sequenced with immunoSEQ multiplex PCR; TCRdb's copy has only in-frame clones and lacks some. The sample has around 100,000 clones, about 95% seen once. Regarding the study as a whole: Within the 95 to 150 validation repertoires, first-cohort TCR clusters tended to co-occur, according to a later analysis.

The genes are TRBV5-4 and TRBJ2-5; TRBD2 matches at 8 bases. Sequenced input: PBMCs. The TCR originated in a woman aged 18-29 years in good health and CMV-seronegative. CDR3 region: CASSSSGSQETQYF. CDR3 nucleotides: TGTGCCAGCAGCTCAAGCGGGAGCCAAGAGACCCAGTACTTC.